Each of the 6 T cell receptor beta chains below was sequenced from the same sample in a study of a mutant IDH1 vaccine in newly diagnosed glioma listed by TCRdb under 2021. Their antigens are not known. Library method: the immunoSEQ multiplex PCR assay. TCRdb provides this immuneACCESS table in a form limited to in-frame rearrangements. Some clones are lacking; in checked studies, under half of them reflect an unresolved V gene, and why the rest are absent is not known. The sample table shows roughly 35,000 clones, and 75% are seen once. The ten largest account for roughly 9.8% of the sample. The time point label corresponds to: week 47, end of study. Every vaccine dose consisted of 300 ug of a 20-mer mutant IDH1 peptide in Montanide, administered subcutaneously together with topical imiquimod. The sample here was PBMCs, taken from a glioma patient whose treatment included an IDH1 peptide vaccine. The receptors stem from a man in his forties with glioma.

This clone was recorded a few times. The V call is TRBV19, the J call TRBJ1-1; D might be TRBD1 (5 bases). This CDR3 is 18 amino acids long. Per the germline V gene, CDR1 is LNHDA and CDR2 is SQIVND (reference sequence). V was clipped by 10 bases and J by 0 bases, with 27 bases between them. The CDR3: CATTKYWDSKNMNTEAFF. The DNA of the CDR3 is TGTGCCACCACGAAATACTGGGACTCAAAGAACATGAACACTGAAGCTTTCTTT.

The CDR3 region is CASSQTGTSEGLFF. The CDR3 DNA follows: TGCGCCAGCAGCCAAACCGGGACCTCCGAGGGGCTGTTTTTT. J is TRBJ2-2 and V is TRBV4-3; D is possibly TRBD1 or TRBD2 (5 bases each). This CDR3 contains 14 residues. Germline V gives CDR1 LGHNA, CDR2 YSLEER. Trimming took 2 bases from V and 13 from J, leaving 17 bases between them.

The chain carries TRBV19 and TRBJ2-1; TRBD1 agrees at 9 bases. This CDR3 region has 16 residues. V gave up 3 bases and J gave up 7 bases; unmatched junction bases: 10. Germline V lookup: CDR1 LNHDA, CDR2 SQIVND (reference sequence). CDR3 DNA sequence: TGTGCCAGTAGTATGCCGGGGACAGGGTTCCCTAATGAGCAGTTCTTC. Translated, it gives CASSMPGTGFPNEQFF.

The chain links TRBV30 to TRBJ2-5; a weak D match, TRBD1 (6 bases). The CDR3 contains 14 residues. The V and J ends lost 0 bases and 1 base respectively, with 9 bases between them. Germline-derived CDR1 and CDR2 are GTSNPN and SVGIG (reference sequence). CDR3 protein: CAWSVGTSQETQYF. Here the CDR3 DNA reads TGTGCCTGGAGTGTAGGGACATCCCAAGAGACCCAGTACTTC. Together with reference TRBV30 and TRBJ2-5, the CDR3 gives the full variable domain: SQTIHQWPATLVQPVGSPLSLECTVEGTSNPNLYWYRQAAGRGLQLLFYSVGIGQISSEVPQNLSASRPQDRQFILSSKKLLLSDSGFYLCAWSVGTSQETQYFGPGTRLLVL.

The chain carries TRBV2 and TRBJ2-1, with D possibly matching TRBD2 (7 bases). The CDR3 extends over 11 amino acids. Germline CDR1 is SNHLY and CDR2 is FYNNEI. V was cut by 8 bases and J by 9 bases, with 11 bases left in between. CDR3 loop: CASLGGGEQFF. CDR3 sequence (DNA): TGTGCCAGCCTAGGGGGGGGTGAGCAGTTCTTC.

The chain joins TRBV27 to TRBJ2-5; 7 nucleotides align to TRBD1. V trimming: 5 bases; J trimming: 3 bases; junction bases outside the gene matches: 6. The CDR3 is made up of 14 amino acids. Germline V gene data show CDR1 as MNHEY and CDR2 as SMNVEV (reference sequence). For the CDR3, the DNA is TGTGCCAGCAGTCCTTGGGACAGAAAAGAGACCCAGTACTTC. The encoded protein is CASSPWDRKETQYF.